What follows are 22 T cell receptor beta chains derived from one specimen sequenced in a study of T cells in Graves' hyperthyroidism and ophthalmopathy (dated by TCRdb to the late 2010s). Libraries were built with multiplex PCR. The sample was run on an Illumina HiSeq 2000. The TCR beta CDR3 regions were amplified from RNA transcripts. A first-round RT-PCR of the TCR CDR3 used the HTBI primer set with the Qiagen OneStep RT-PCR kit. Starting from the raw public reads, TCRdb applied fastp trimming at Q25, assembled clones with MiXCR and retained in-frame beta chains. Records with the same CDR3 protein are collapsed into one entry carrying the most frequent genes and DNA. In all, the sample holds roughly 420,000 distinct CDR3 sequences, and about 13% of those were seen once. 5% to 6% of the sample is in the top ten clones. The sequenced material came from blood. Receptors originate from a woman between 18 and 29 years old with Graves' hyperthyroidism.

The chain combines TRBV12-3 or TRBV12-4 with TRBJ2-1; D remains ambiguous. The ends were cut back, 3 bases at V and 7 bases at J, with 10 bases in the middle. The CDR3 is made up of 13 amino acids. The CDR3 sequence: CASSFLVSNEQFF. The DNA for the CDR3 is TGTGCCAGCAGTTTCTTAGTATCTAATGAGCAGTTCTTC.

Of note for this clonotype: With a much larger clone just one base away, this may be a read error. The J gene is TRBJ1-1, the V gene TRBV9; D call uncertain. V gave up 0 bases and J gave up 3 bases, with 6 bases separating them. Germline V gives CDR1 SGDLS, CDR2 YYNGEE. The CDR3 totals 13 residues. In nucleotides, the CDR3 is TGTGCCAGCAGCGTAGAACGGTACACTGAAGCTTTCTTT. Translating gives CASSVERYTEAFF. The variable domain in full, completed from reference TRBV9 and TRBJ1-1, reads DSGVTQTPKHLITATGQRVTLRCSPRSGDLSVYWYQQSLDQGLQFLIQYYNGEERAKGNILERFSAQQFPDLHSELNLSSLELGDSALYFCASSVERYTEAFFGQGTRLTVV.

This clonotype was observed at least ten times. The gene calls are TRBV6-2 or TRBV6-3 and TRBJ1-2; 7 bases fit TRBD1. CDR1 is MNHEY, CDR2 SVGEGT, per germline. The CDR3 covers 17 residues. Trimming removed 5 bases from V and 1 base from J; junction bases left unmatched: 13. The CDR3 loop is CASSHPYRGSINYGYTF. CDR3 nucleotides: TGTGCCAGCAGTCATCCTTACAGGGGCTCCATTAACTATGGCTACACCTTC.

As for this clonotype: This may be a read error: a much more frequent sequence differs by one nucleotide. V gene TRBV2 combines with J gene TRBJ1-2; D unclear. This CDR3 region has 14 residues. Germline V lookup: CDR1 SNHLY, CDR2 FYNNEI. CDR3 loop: CASRADGVNYGDTF. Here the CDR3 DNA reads TGTGCCAGCAGGGCCGACGGGGTTAACTATGGCGACACCTTC.

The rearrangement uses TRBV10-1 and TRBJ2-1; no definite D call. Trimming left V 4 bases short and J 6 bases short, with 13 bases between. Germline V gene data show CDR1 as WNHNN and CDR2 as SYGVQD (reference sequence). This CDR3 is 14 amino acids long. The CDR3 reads CASSGSFVGNEQFF. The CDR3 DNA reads TGCGCCAGCAGTGGAAGTTTCGTAGGCAATGAGCAGTTCTTC.

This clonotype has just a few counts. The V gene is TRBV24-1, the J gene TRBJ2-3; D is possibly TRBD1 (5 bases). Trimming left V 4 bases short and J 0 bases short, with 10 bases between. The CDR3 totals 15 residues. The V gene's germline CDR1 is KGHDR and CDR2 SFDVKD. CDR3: CATSEQTASTDTQYF. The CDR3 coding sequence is TGTGCCACCAGTGAGCAGACAGCTAGCACAGATACGCAGTATTTT.

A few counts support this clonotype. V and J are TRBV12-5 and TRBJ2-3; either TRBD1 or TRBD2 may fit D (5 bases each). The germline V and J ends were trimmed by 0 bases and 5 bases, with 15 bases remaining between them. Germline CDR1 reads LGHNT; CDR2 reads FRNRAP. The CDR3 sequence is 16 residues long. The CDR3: CASGLVIEGAGDTQYF. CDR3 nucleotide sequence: TGTGCTAGTGGTTTGGTAATAGAAGGGGCGGGAGATACGCAGTATTTT.

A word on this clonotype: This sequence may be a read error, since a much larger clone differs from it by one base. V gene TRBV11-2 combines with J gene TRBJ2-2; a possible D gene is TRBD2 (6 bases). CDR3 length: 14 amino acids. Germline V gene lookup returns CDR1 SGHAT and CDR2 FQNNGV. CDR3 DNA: TGTGCCAGCAGCTTGCTCCGGGATACCGGGGGGCTGTTTTTT. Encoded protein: CASSLLRDTGGLFF. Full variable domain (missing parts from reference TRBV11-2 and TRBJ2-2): EAGVAQSPRYKIIEKRQSVAFWCNPISGHATLYWYQQILGQGPKLLIQFQNNGVVDDSQLPKDRFSAERLKGVDSTLKIQPAKLEDSAVYLCASSLLRDTGGLFFGEGSRLTVL.

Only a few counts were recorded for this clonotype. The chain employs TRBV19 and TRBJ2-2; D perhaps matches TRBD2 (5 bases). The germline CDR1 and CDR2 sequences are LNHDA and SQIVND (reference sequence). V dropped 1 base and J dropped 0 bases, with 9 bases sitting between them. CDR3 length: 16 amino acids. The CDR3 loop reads CASSIAGTPNTGELFF. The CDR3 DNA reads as TGTGCCAGTAGTATAGCGGGAACACCGAACACCGGGGAGCTGTTTTTT.

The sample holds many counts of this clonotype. The CDR3 DNA sequence: TGTGCCAGCAGTTTTTATCCTAGCGGGAGGGCCGGCACAGATACGCAGTATTTT. Its translation: CASSFYPSGRAGTDTQYF. The genes are TRBV12-3 or TRBV12-4 and TRBJ2-3; TRBD2 matches 12 bases. CDR3 length: 18 residues. V shed 3 bases and J 1 base; nucleotides not matched to a gene: 8.

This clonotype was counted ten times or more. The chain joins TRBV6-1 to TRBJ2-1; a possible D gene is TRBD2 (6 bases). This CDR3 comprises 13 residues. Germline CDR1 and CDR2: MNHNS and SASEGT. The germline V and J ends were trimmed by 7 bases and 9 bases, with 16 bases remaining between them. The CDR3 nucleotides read TGTGCCAGCACTAAACACAACGGGGGTGAGCAGTTCTTC. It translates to CASTKHNGGEQFF.

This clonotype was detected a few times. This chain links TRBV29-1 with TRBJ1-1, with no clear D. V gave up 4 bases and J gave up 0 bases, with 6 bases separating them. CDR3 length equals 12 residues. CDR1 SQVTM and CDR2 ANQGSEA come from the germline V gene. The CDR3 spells CSVGGLNTEAFF. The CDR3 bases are TGCAGCGTTGGGGGATTGAACACTGAAGCTTTCTTT.

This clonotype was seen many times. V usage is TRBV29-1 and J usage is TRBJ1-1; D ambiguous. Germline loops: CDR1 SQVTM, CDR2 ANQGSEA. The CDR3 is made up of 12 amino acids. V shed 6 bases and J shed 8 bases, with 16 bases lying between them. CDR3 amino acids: CSVGPKGSEAFF. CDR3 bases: TGCAGCGTCGGTCCCAAGGGATCCGAAGCTTTCTTT. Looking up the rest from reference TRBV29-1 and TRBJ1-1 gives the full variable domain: SAVISQKPSRDICQRGTSLTIQCQVDSQVTMMFWYRQQPGQSLTLIATANQGSEATYESGFVIDKFPISRPNLTFSTLTVSNMSPEDSSIYLCSVGPKGSEAFFGQGTRLTVV.

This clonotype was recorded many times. In DNA form, the CDR3 reads TGTGCCAGCCCTGAAGAGGATACAGATACGCAGTATTTT. Translation: CASPEEDTDTQYF. The V call is TRBV7-9, the J call TRBJ2-3; no reliable D call. Trimming cost V 8 bases and J 3 bases, with 12 bases left between them. Germline V gives CDR1 SEHNR, CDR2 FQNEAQ (reference sequence). This CDR3 spans 13 amino acids.

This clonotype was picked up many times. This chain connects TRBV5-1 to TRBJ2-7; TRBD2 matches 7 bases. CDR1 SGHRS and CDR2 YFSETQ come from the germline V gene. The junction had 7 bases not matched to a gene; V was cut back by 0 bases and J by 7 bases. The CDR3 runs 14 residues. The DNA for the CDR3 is TGCGCCAGCAGCTTGGTGTTGCGGGAGAATGAGCAGTACTTC. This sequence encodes CASSLVLRENEQYF.

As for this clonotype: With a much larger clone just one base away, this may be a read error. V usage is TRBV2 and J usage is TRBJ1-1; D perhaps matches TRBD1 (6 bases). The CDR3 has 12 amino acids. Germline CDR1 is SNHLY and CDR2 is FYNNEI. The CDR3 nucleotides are TGTGTCAGCAGTCGGGACACCACAGAAGCTTTCTTT. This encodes CVSSRDTTEAFF. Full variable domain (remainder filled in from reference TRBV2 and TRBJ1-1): EPEVTQTPSHQVTQMGQEVILRCVPISNHLYFYWYRQILGQKVEFLVSFYNNEISEKSEIFDDQFSVERPDGSNFTLKIRSTKLEDSAMYFCVSSRDTTEAFFGQGTRLTVV.

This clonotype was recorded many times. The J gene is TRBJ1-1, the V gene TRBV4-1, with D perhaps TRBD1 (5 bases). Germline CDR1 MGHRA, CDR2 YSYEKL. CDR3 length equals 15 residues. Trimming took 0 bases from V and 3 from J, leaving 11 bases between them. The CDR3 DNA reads TGCGCCAGCAGCCAAGATAACCAGGGACACACTGAAGCTTTCTTT. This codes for CASSQDNQGHTEAFF.

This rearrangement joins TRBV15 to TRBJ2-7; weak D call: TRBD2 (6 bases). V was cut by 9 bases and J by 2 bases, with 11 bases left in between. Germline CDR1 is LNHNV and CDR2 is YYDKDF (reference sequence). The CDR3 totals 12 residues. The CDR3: CATHREPYEQYF. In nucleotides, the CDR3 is TGTGCCACTCACCGGGAGCCCTACGAGCAGTACTTC.

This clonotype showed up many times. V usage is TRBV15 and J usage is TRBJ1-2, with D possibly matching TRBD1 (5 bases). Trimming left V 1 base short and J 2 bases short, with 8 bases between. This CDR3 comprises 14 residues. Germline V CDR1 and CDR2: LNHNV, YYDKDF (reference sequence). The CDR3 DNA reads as TGTGCCACCAGCAGAGCGGGACGAAACTATGGCTACACCTTC. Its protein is CATSRAGRNYGYTF.

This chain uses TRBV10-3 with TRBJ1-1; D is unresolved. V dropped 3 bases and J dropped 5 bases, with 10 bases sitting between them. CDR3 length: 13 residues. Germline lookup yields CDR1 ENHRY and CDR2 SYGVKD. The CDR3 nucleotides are TGTGCCATCAGTGACAAGGGTGGAACTGAAGCTTTCTTT. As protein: CAISDKGGTEAFF.

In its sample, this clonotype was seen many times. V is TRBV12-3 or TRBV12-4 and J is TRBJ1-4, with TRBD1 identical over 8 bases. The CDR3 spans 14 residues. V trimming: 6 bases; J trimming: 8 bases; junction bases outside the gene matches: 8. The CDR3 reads CASRLGQGGEKLFF. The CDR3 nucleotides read TGTGCCAGCAGACTTGGACAGGGCGGCGAAAAACTGTTTTTT.

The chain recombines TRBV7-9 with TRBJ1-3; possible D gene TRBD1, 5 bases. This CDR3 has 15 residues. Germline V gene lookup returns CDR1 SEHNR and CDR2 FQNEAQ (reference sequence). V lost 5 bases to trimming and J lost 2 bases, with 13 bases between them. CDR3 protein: CASSTTEQAGNTIYF. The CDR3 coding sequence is TGTGCCAGCAGCACCACCGAACAGGCTGGAAACACCATATATTTT.